Following are 21 T cell receptor beta chains from one sample sequenced in a study of early T cells in non-severe SARS-CoV-2 infection (dated by TCRdb to the early 2020s). Library preparation used 5' RACE. Instrument on record: NextSeq 500. The raw public data were reprocessed by TCRdb itself: fastp quality trimming at Q25, MiXCR clonotype calling, in-frame beta chains only. Each entry merges the rows of one CDR3 protein and shows their most common DNA and genes. For this sample there are more than 40,000 distinct CDR3 sequences; less than 6.5% appear just once. Clones ranked in the top ten supply under 7% of the sample. This specimen was whole blood, taken at baseline. The source of these receptors is an adult who was a healthcare worker with PCR-confirmed SARS-CoV-2 infection or an uninfected control (not recorded which).

The CDR3 coding sequence is TGTGCCAGCAGTTACTCGACAGGCCTGGGGTGGGCACCCCTCCACTTT. Its translation: CASSYSTGLGWAPLHF. V and J are TRBV6-2 or TRBV6-3 and TRBJ1-6, with D possibly TRBD1 on 6 matching bases. Trimming shortened V by 0 bases and J by 11 bases, and 17 bases separated the two germline ends. Looked up from germline, CDR1 is MNHEY and CDR2 is SVGEGT. This CDR3 is 16 amino acids long.

This clonotype was recorded many times. The genes are TRBV11-2 and TRBJ2-5, with 12 bases fitting TRBD2. CDR3 size: 16 residues. Per the germline V gene, CDR1 is SGHAT and CDR2 is FQNNGV. With 5 bases clipped from V and 4 bases from J, the junction kept 8 bases outside the gene matches. DNA of the CDR3: TGTGCCAGCAGCGCTAGAGGACTAGCGGGGCGAGAGACCCAGTACTTC. This codes for CASSARGLAGRETQYF. The full variable domain, its missing parts supplied by reference TRBV11-2 and TRBJ2-5, is EAGVAQSPRYKIIEKRQSVAFWCNPISGHATLYWYQQILGQGPKLLIQFQNNGVVDDSQLPKDRFSAERLKGVDSTLKIQPAKLEDSAVYLCASSARGLAGRETQYFGPGTRLLVL.

This clonotype was picked up a small number of times. The rearrangement links TRBV27 to TRBJ2-7, with 10 bases identical to TRBD1. CDR1 and CDR2 from the germline V gene are MNHEY and SMNVEV (reference sequence). The V segment lost 3 bases and the J segment 2 bases; nucleotides outside the gene matches: 7. The CDR3 is 16 residues long. As DNA, the CDR3 is TGTGCCAGCAGTTTGGTCGGGGGACAGGGGACCTACGAGCAGTACTTC. This codes for CASSLVGGQGTYEQYF.

This clonotype was seen repeatedly, ten times or more. In DNA form, the CDR3 reads TGTGCCAGCACCCTTGGACAGGGAAATCTCAATCAGCCCCAGCATTTT. Translated, it gives CASTLGQGNLNQPQHF. The rearrangement uses TRBV6-2 or TRBV6-3 and TRBJ1-5, with 8 bases aligning to TRBD1. Trimming at V came to 7 bases and at J to 3 bases, leaving 11 bases not matched to a gene. Per the germline V gene, CDR1 is MNHEY and CDR2 is SVGEGT. This CDR3 has 16 amino acids.

This clonotype was recorded a few times. This chain uses TRBV24-1 with TRBJ2-3; the D call may be TRBD1 or TRBD2 (5 bases each). In germline, CDR1 is KGHDR, CDR2 SFDVKD. This CDR3 region has 12 residues. Trimming cost V 7 bases and J 6 bases, with 10 bases left between them. The CDR3: CATRGTEDTQYF. Here the CDR3 DNA reads TGTGCCACCAGAGGGACCGAGGATACGCAGTATTTT.

This clonotype was seen only a few times. The CDR3 bases are TGTGCCAGCAGCGTACGGGGCAGCTCGAACACTGAAGCTTTCTTT. Its translation is CASSVRGSSNTEAFF. The chain carries TRBV9 and TRBJ1-1, with D perhaps matching TRBD1 (5 bases). The germline V gene has CDR1 SGDLS and CDR2 YYNGEE. The CDR3 consists of 15 residues. Trimming pared 1 base from V and 1 base from J, leaving 11 bases between.

This clonotype has a count of ten or more. The chain carries TRBV5-5 and TRBJ1-6, with TRBD1 matching over 7 bases. The germline V gene encodes CDR1 SGHKS and CDR2 YYEKEE (reference sequence). The CDR3 sequence is 15 residues long. Trimming at V came to 4 bases and at J to 8 bases, leaving 9 bases not matched to a gene. The CDR3 spells CASSPTGDRDSPLHF. The CDR3, as DNA: TGTGCCAGCAGCCCCACAGGGGATCGAGATTCACCCCTCCACTTT.

This clonotype was seen many times. DNA for the CDR3: TGCGCCAGCAGCGTTGGGGGAAGAGAGACCCAGTACTTC. This sequence encodes CASSVGGRETQYF. The chain is built from TRBV4-1 and TRBJ2-5; tentatively, D is TRBD1 or TRBD2 (5 bases each). Germline-derived CDR1 and CDR2 are MGHRA and YSYEKL. Deletions cut 5 bases from V and 4 bases from J, with 11 bases between. This CDR3 has 13 residues.

This clonotype was found many times. In nucleotides, the CDR3 is TGCGCCAGCAGCCATAGGGCCCAGAGCTCCTACGAGCAGTACTTC. Its protein is CASSHRAQSSYEQYF. The chain combines TRBV4-1 with TRBJ2-7; D call uncertain. CDR1 MGHRA and CDR2 YSYEKL come from the germline V gene. V lost 3 bases and J 0 bases, leaving 12 bases between the germline ends. This CDR3 is built from 15 residues.

This clonotype was seen many times. This chain links TRBV6-5 with TRBJ2-3, with 8 positions matching TRBD2. Per germline, CDR1 MNHEY and CDR2 SVGAGI. CDR3 length: 15 residues. V trimming: 7 bases; J trimming: 5 bases; junction bases outside the gene matches: 11. CDR3 sequence: CASKRSGRAKDTQYF. The CDR3 DNA reads TGTGCCAGCAAGAGATCCGGGAGGGCCAAAGATACGCAGTATTTT.

This clonotype was detected ten times or more. This chain uses TRBV19 with TRBJ2-3, with D uncertain. The CDR3 is 14 residues long. The V and J ends lost 3 bases and 2 bases respectively, with 9 bases between them. Germline V gene lookup returns CDR1 LNHDA and CDR2 SQIVND (reference sequence). CDR3 DNA: TGTGCCAGTAGTATCCTAGGAAACACAGATACGCAGTATTTT. It translates to CASSILGNTDTQYF.

At least ten counts were recorded for this clonotype. This chain joins TRBV12-3 or TRBV12-4 and TRBJ1-5; 7 bases are a match to TRBD1. CDR3 length: 14 amino acids. Trimming took 1 base from V and 4 from J; bases not matched to a gene: 1. CDR3 nucleotides: TGTGCCAGCAGTTTAGGACAGGGTAATCAGCCCCAGCATTTT. This sequence encodes CASSLGQGNQPQHF.

This clonotype was found a few times. V is TRBV3-1 and J is TRBJ1-1; no clear D gene. Trimming stripped 3 bases from V and 5 bases from J, with 10 bases between. Germline values: CDR1 LGHDT, CDR2 YNNKEL (reference sequence). CDR3 length: 13 residues. The CDR3: CASSQEGGTEAFF. The CDR3 bases are TGTGCCAGCAGCCAGGAGGGAGGTACTGAAGCTTTCTTT.

V usage is TRBV6-6 and J usage is TRBJ1-5, with D perhaps matching TRBD1 (5 bases). The CDR3 is made up of 14 amino acids. V lost 2 bases to trimming and J lost 5 bases, with 10 bases between them. Looked up from germline, CDR1 is MNHNY and CDR2 is SVGAGI (reference sequence). This CDR3 is CASSYLEGHQPQHF. For the CDR3, the DNA is TGTGCCAGCAGTTACCTTGAGGGACATCAGCCCCAGCATTTT.

There are many counts of this clonotype. J is TRBJ2-6 and V is TRBV29-1; 12 bases are shared with TRBD1. The CDR3 totals 17 residues. Germline-derived CDR1 and CDR2 are SQVTM and ANQGSEA. With 7 bases clipped from V and 0 bases from J, the junction kept 7 bases outside the gene matches. The CDR3 is CSATGQGADSGANVLTF. CDR3 bases: TGCAGCGCAACGGGACAGGGGGCGGACTCTGGGGCCAACGTCCTGACTTTC.

There are many counts of this clonotype. This sequence joins TRBV11-2 and TRBJ2-2; 10 nucleotides line up with TRBD2. This CDR3 spans 16 amino acids. V gave up 2 bases and J gave up 11 bases; unmatched junction bases: 11. The germline V gene encodes CDR1 SGHAT and CDR2 FQNNGV. The CDR3, as DNA: TGTGCCAGCAGCTTAAACAGGGCTAGCGGGAGCGTCGAGCTGTTTTTT. This encodes CASSLNRASGSVELFF.

This clonotype was picked up many times. The chain has TRBV5-1 and TRBJ2-3; 11 positions match TRBD2. The V gene's germline CDR1 is SGHRS and CDR2 YFSETQ. V was clipped by 3 bases and J by 0 bases; unmatched bases: 3. The CDR3 loop spans 16 amino acids. In nucleotides, the CDR3 is TGCGCCAGCAGCTGGAGGACTAGCGGGAGCACAGATACGCAGTATTTT. Protein product: CASSWRTSGSTDTQYF.

This clonotype was seen only a few times. The gene calls are TRBV7-6 and TRBJ1-4; 9 bases are a match to TRBD1. Looked up from germline, CDR1 is SGHVS and CDR2 is FNYEAQ. Trimming cost V 2 bases and J 4 bases; bases outside gene matches: 2. The CDR3 covers 15 residues. The CDR3 sequence: CASSLTGGDNEKLFF. As DNA, the CDR3 is TGTGCCAGCAGCTTAACAGGGGGCGATAATGAAAAACTGTTTTTT.

This clonotype was recorded at least ten times. This chain connects TRBV20-1 to TRBJ1-5, with D unresolved. With 5 bases removed from V and 4 bases from J, the gap between germline ends came to 9 bases. This CDR3 is built from 12 residues. Germline V gene sequence: CDR1 DFQATT, CDR2 SNEGSKA (reference sequence). In nucleotides, the CDR3 is TGCAGTGCTGGGGATGGGAATCAGCCCCAGCATTTT. It specifies CSAGDGNQPQHF.

This clonotype occurred many times. V and J are TRBV6-5 and TRBJ1-5, with D unclear. Between the trimmed V and J ends, which lost 0 bases and 5 bases, there was a span of 11 bases. In germline, CDR1 is MNHEY, CDR2 SVGAGI. CDR3 size: 15 residues. The CDR3 nucleotides are TGTGCCAGCAGTTACTCGGCTGACAAGCATCAGCCCCAGCATTTT. Residues: CASSYSADKHQPQHF.

This clonotype was seen at least ten times. The chain has TRBV7-8 and TRBJ1-2; D call uncertain. Germline CDR1 SGHVS, CDR2 FQNEAQ. Between the trimmed V and J ends, which lost 7 bases and 4 bases, there was a span of 10 bases. CDR3 length: 12 amino acids. In DNA, the CDR3 is TGTGCCAGCACCCCAATAAGCTATGGCTACACCTTC. Residues: CASTPISYGYTF.